Here is one TCR beta chain with its context. Assay: immunoSEQ multiplex PCR; the TCRdb copy retains only in-frame clones and omits some. The data contain 80,000 to 95,000 clones, roughly nine tenths of them singletons. This CDR3 region has 14 residues. Trimming took 5 bases from V and 7 from J; bases not matched to a gene: 5. The germline V gene has CDR1 SEHNR and CDR2 FQNEAQ (reference sequence). The sample is drawn from a study of technical replicates of blood from several donors. This TCR was sampled from a human donor in good health. Material for sequencing was T cells isolated from PBMCs. This chain joins TRBV7-9 and TRBJ2-1; 10 bases match TRBD1. CDR3 region: CASSRGQGVNEQFF. As DNA, the CDR3 is TGTGCCAGCAGCCGTGGACAGGGGGTGAATGAGCAGTTCTTC.